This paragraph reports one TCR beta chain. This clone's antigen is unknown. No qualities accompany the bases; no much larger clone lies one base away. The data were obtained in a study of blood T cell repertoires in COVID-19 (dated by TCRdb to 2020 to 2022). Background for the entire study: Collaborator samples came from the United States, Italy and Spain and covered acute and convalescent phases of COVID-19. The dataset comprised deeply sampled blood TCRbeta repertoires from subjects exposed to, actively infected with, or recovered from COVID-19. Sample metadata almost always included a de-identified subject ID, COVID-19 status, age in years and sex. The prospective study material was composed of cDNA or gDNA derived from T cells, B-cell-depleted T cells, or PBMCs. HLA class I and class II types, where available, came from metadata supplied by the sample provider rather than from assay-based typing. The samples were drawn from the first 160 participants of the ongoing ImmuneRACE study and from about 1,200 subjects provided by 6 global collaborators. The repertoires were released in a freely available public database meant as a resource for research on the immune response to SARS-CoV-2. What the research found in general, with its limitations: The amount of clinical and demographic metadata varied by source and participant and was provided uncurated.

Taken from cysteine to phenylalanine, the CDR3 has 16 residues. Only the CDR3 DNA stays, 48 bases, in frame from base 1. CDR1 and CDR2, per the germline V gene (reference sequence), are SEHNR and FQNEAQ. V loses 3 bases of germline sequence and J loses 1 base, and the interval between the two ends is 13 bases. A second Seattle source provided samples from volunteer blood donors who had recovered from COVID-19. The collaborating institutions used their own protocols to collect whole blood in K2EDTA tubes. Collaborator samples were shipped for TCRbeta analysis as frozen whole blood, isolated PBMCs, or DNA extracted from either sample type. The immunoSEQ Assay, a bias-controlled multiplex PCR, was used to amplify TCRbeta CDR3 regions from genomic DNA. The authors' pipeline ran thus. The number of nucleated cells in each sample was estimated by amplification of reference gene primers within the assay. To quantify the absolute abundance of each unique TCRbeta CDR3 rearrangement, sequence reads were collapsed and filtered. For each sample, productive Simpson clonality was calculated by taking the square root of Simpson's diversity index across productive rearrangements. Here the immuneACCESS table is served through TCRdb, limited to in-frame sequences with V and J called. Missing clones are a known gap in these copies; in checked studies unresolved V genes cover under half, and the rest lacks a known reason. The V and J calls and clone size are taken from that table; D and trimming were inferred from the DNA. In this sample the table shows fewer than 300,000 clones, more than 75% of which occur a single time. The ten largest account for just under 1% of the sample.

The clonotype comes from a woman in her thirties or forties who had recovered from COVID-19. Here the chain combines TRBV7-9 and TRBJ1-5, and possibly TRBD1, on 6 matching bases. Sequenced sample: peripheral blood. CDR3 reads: CASSLFTGLSNQPQHF. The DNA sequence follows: TGTGCCAGCAGCTTGTTTACAGGGCTAAGCAATCAGCCCCAGCATTTT.